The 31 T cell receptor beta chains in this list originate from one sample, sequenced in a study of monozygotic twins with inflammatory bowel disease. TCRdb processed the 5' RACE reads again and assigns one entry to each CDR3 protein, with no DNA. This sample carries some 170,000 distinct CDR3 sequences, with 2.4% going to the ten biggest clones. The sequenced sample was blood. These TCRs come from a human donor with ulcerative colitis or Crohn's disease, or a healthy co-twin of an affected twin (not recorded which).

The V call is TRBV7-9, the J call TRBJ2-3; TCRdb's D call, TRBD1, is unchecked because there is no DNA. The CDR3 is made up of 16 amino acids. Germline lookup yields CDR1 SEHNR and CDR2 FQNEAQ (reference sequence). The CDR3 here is CASSPGVYEDLDTQYF.

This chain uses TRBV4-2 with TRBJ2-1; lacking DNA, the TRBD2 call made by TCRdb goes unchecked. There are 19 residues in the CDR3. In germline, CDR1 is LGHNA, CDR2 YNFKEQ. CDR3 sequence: CASTRGGLEPSRSYNEQFF.

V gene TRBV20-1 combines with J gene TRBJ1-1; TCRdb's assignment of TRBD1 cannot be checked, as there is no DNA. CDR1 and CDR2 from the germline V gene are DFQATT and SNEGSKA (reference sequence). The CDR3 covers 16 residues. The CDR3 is CSASDPFEGESTEAFF.

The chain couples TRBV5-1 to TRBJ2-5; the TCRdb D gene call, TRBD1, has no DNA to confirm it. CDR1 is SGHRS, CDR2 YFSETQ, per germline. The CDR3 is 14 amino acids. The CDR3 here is CASIRGDTQETQYF.

This CDR3 is CASSYDRGKGEGAFF. The chain uses TRBV6-2 or TRBV6-3 and TRBJ1-1; TCRdb designates TRBD1, a call that cannot be tested without DNA. CDR3 size: 15 residues. Germline loops: CDR1 MNHEY, CDR2 SVGEGT.

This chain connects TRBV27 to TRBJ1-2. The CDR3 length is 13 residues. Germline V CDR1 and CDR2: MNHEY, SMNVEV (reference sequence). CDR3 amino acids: CASSLLAGHGYTF.

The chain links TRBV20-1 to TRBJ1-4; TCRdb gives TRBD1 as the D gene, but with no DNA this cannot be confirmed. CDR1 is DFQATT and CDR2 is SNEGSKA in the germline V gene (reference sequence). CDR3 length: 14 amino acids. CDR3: CSARAGTSWEKLFF.

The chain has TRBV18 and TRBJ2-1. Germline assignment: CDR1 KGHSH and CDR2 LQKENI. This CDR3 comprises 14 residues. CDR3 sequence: CASSLGRTYNEQFF.

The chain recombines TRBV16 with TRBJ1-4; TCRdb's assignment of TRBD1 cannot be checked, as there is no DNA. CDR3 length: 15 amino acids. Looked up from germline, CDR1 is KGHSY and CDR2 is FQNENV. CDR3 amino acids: CASSLHRGLDEKLFF.

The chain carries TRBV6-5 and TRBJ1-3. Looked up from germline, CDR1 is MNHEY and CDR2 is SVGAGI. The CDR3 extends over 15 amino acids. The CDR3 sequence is CASSLDASSGNTIYF.

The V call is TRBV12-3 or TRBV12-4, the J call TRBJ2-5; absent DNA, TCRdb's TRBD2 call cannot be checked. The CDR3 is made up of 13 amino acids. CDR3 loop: CASSELGGETQYF.

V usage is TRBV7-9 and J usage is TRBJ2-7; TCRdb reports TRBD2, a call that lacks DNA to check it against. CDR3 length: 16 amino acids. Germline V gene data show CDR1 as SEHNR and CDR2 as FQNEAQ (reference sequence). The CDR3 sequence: CASSLGTSGRIYEQYF.

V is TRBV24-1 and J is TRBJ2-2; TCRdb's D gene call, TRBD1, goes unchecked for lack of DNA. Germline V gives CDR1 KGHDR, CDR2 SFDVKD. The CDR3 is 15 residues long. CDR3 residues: CATSSQGAEFGELFF.

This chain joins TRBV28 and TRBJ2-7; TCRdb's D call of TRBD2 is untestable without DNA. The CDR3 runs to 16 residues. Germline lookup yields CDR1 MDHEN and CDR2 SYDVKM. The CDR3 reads CASSFPSSGLGYEQYF.

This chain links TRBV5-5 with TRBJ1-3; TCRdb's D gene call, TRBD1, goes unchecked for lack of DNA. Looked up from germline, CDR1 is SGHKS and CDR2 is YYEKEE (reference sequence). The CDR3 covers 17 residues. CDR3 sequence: CASSSDRVTSSGNTIYF.

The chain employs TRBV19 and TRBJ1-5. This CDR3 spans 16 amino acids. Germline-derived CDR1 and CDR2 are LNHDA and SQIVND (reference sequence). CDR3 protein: CASSMRRNLSNQPQHF.

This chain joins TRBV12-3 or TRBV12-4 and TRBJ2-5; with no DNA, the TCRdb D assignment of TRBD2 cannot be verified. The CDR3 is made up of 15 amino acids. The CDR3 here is CASSFFSGGVETQYF.

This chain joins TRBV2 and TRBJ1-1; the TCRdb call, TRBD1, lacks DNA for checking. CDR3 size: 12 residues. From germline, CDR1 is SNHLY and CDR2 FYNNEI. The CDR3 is CASGQGFTEAFF.

CDR3 loop: CASSEWERKEQFF. The chain couples TRBV25-1 to TRBJ2-1; TCRdb's assignment of TRBD2 cannot be checked, as there is no DNA. The CDR3 spans 13 residues. Germline V gene lookup returns CDR1 MGHDK and CDR2 SYGVNS.

The CDR3 is CASRLTGGAHLSSYNEQFF. The chain links TRBV19 to TRBJ2-1; TCRdb gives TRBD1 as the D gene, but with no DNA this cannot be confirmed. The CDR3 contains 19 residues. In germline, CDR1 is LNHDA, CDR2 SQIVND (reference sequence).

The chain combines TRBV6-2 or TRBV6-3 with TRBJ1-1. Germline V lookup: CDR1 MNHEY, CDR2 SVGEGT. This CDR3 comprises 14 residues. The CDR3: CASSRGRRNTEAFF.

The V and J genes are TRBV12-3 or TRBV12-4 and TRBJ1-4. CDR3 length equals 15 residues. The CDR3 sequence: CASSLEVGIVEKLFF.

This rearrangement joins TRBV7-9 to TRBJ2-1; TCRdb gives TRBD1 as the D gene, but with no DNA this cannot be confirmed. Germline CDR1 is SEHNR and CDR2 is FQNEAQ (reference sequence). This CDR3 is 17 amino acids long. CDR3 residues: CASSSSWGRGEWNEQFF.

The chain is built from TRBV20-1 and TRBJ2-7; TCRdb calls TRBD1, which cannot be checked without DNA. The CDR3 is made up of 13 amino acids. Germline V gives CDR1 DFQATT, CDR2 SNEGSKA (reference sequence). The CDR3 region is CSAPGQGAVEQYF.

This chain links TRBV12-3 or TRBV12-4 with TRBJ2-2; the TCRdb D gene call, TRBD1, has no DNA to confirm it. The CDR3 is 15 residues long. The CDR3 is CASSTTPGFTGELFF.

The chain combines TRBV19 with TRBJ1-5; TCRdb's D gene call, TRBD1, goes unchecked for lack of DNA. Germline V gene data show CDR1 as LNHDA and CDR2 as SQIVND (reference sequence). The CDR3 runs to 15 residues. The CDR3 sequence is CASSMGQGPNQPQHF.

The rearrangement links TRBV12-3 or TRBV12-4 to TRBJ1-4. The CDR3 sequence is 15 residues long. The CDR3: CASRASGTHGEKLFF.

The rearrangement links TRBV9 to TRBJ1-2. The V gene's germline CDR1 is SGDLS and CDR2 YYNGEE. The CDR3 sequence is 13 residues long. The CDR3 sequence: CASSVGRWDGYTF. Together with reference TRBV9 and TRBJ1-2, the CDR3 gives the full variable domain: DSGVTQTPKHLITATGQRVTLRCSPRSGDLSVYWYQQSLDQGLQFLIQYYNGEERAKGNILERFSAQQFPDLHSELNLSSLELGDSALYFCASSVGRWDGYTFGSGTRLTVV.

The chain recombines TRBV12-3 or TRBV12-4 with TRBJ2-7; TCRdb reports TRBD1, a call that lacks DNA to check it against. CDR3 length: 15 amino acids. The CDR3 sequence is CASSLGQGDTYEQYF.

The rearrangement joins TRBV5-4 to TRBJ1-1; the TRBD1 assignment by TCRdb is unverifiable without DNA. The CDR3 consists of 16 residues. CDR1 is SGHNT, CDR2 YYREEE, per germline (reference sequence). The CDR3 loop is CASSLEGGQGWAEAFF.

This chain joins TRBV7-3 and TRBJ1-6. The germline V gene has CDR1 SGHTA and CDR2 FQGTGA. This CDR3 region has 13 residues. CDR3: CASSAIHEAPLHF. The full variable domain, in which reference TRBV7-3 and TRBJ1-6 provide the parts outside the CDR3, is GAGVSQTPSNKVTEKGKYVELRCDPISGHTALYWYRQSLGQGPEFLIYFQGTGAADDSGLPNDRFFAVRPEGSVSTLKIQRTERGDSAVYLCASSAIHEAPLHFGNGTRLTVT.